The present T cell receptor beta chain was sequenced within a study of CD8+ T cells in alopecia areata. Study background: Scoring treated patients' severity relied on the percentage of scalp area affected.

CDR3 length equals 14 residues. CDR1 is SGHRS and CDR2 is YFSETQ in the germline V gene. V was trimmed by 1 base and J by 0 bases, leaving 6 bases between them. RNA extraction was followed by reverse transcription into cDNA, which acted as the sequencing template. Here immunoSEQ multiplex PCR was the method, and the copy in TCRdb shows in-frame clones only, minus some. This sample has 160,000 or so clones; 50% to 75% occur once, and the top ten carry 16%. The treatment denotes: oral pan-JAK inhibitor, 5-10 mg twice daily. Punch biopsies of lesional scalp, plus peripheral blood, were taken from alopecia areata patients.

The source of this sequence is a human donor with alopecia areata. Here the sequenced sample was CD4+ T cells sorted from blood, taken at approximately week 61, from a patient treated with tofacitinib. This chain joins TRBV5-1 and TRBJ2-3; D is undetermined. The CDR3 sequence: CASSLFDSTDTQYF. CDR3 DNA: TGCGCCAGCAGCTTGTTCGACAGCACAGATACGCAGTATTTT. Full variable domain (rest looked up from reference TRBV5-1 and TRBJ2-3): KAGVTQTPRYLIKTRGQQVTLSCSPISGHRSVSWYQQTPGQGLQFLFEYFSETQRNKGNFPGRFSGRQFSNSRSEMNVSTLELGDSALYLCASSLFDSTDTQYFGPGTRLTVL.